This T cell receptor beta chain was documented in a study of blood T cell repertoires in COVID-19. Background on the study: The United States, Italy and Spain were the sources of the acute and convalescent COVID-19 samples. PBMCs, B-cell-depleted T cells, or T cells were the source of the cDNA or gDNA that made up the material.

Cohorts were assigned according to the clinical history that participants reported. Recovered status applied to Cohort 3 donors who had two consecutive negative PCRs. It also applied to those with clearance or with symptom resolution. Repertoires were generated with immunoSEQ multiplex PCR, while TCRdb's copy carries only in-frame clones and drops some. The sample includes roughly 300,000 clones, about 90% of them seen just once. This CDR3 contains 14 residues. The germline V gene encodes CDR1 LGHDT and CDR2 YNNKEL (reference sequence). V shed 4 bases and J 4 bases; nucleotides not matched to a gene: 4.

The clonotype comes from a woman in her 30s who had recovered from COVID-19. Sequencing was carried out using PBMCs or T cells enriched from blood (not recorded which). The chain is built from TRBV3-1 (or the pseudogene TRBV3-2) and TRBJ1-3; 7 bases align to TRBD1. In DNA, the CDR3 is TGTGCCAGCAGCCCCGACAGGGTAGGAAACACCATATATTTT. Translating gives CASSPDRVGNTIYF.